These T cell receptor beta chains were read from a single sample in a study of tumor-infiltrating lymphocytes in primary liver carcinoma. Using its own MiXCR run on the multiplex PCR reads, TCRdb lists one record per CDR3 protein. The table includes over 100,000 distinct CDR3 sequences, 65% to 75% detected once. Sequencing was performed on tumor-adjacent normal liver tissue. The receptors shown here come from a woman aged 55 to 70 with primary liver carcinoma and hepatitis B virus infection. Both conserved end residues are part of each CDR3. The order of the fields is clone size, V gene, J gene, D gene, CDR3 DNA, CDR3 protein. D genes are given only for firm matches. Clone size is not always given. Where it is, it says once, few, many or a class for expanded clones.

>NA|TRBV7-2|TRBJ2-2|TRBD2
TGTGCCAGCAGCCAGCGGGAGGGGTACACCGGGGAGCTGTTTTTT
CASSQREGYTGELFF
>NA|TRBV29-1|TRBJ2-3|NA
TGCAGCGGGGGGCGTAGCGGGCCTAGCACTGATACGCAGTGTTTT
CSGGRSGPSTDTQCF
>many|TRBV29-1|TRBJ1-2|NA
TGCAGCGTGGGGGCAGGGGATGGCTACACCTTC
CSVGAGDGYTF
>NA|TRBV7-9|TRBJ2-2|NA
TGTGTCAGCAGCCTATCGTACGGGCCGCAGCCCGGGGAGCTGTTTTTT
CVSSLSYGPQPGELFF
>NA|TRBV28|TRBJ2-5|NA
TGTGCCAGCAGTGCGATTGGGGGATGGGAGACCCAGTACTTC
CASSAIGGWETQYF
>NA|TRBV5-6|TRBJ2-3|NA
TGTGCCAGCAGTTTGTTAGGCACCTCTAGAACAGATACGCAGTATTTT
CASSLLGTSRTDTQYF
>NA|TRBV11-2|TRBJ1-2|NA
TGTGCCAGCAGCTCGCGACAGTCTTCTAACTATGGATACACTTTC
CASSSRQSSNYGYTF
>few|TRBV4-1|TRBJ2-5|NA
TGCGTCAGCAGCCAGTTCGGGGGGCGTGAGACCCGGTACTTC
CVSSQFGGRETRYF
>NA|TRBV29-1|TRBJ2-3|NA
TGCAGCGTAGCGGGACAAGCGGGATGGCCAGATACGCAGTATTTT
CSVAGQAGWPDTQYF
>NA|TRBV10-2|TRBJ2-7|TRBD2
TGCGCCAGTAGAGTAGCGGGAAAGTGCGAGCAGTACTTC
CASRVAGKCEQYF
>NA|TRBV20-1|TRBJ2-1|NA
TGCAGTACTAGAGATCGGCACGTGCAGTTCTTC
CSTRDRHVQFF
>NA|TRBV27|TRBJ1-4|NA
TGTGCCAGCAGCAAGGAGGCAACTAATGAAAAACTGTTTTTT
CASSKEATNEKLFF
>NA|TRBV5-1|TRBJ2-2|NA
TGCGCCAGCAGAGGTTCGCTAGTACCCGGGGAGCTGTTTTTT
CASRGSLVPGELFF
>NA|TRBV29-1|TRBJ2-5|TRBD1
TGCAACGTTGAGCCGGCCAGGGGGCGGCAAGAGACCCAGTACTTC
CNVEPARGRQETQYF
>medium-sized|TRBV11-2|TRBJ2-4|TRBD1
TGTGCCAGCAGCTTAGTGAGTCGGGACAGGGCAAACATTCAGTACTTC
CASSLVSRDRANIQYF
>many|TRBV29-1|TRBJ2-1|NA
TGCAGCGTTGTGAGCGAACTCTACAATGAGCAGTTCTTC
CSVVSELYNEQFF
>NA|TRBV11-2|TRBJ2-1|NA
TGTGCCAGCAGGTTACGACCGGGAGAGAGATTCTACAACGAGCAGTTCTTC
CASRLRPGERFYNEQFF